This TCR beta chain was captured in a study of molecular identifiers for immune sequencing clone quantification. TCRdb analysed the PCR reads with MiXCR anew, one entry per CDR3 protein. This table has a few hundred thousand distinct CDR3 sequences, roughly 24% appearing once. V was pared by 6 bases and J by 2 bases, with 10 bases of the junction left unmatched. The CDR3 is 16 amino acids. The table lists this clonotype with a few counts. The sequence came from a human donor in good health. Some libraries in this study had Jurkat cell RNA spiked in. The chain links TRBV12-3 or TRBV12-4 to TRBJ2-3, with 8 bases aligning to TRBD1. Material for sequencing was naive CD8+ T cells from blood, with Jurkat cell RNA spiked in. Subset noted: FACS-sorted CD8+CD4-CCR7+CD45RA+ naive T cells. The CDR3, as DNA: TGTGCCAGCAGCGGAGAGACGGGACAGGTCACAGATACGCAGTATTTT. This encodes CASSGETGQVTDTQYF.